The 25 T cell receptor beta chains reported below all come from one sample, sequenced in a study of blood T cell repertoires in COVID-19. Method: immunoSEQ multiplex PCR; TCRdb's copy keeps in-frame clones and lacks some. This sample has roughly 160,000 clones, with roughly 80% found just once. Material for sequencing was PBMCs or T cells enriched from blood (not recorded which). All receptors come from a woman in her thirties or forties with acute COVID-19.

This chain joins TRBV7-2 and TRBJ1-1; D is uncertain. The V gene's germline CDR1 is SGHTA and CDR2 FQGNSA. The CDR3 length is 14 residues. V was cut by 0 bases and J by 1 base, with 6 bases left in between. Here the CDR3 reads CASSLAAGNTEAFF. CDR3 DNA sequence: TGTGCCAGCAGCTTAGCTGCCGGGAACACTGAAGCTTTCTTT.

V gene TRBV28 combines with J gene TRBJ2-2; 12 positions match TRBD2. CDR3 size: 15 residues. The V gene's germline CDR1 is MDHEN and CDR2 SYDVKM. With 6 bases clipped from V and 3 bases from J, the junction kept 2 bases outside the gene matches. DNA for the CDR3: TGTGCCAGCAGCGGACTAGCGGGATACACCGGGGAGCTGTTTTTT. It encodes CASSGLAGYTGELFF.

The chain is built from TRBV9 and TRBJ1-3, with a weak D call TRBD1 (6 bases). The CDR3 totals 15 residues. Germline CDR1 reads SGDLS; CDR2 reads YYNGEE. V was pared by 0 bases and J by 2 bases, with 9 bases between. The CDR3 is CASSVGGQTGNTIYF. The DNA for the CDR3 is TGTGCCAGCAGCGTAGGGGGGCAAACTGGAAACACCATATATTTT.

The CDR3 DNA is TGTGCCAGCAGCTCTCTAGCGGGAGTAGGCAATGAGCAGTTCTTC. It translates to CASSSLAGVGNEQFF. The chain employs TRBV5-6 and TRBJ2-1; TRBD2 matches at 10 bases. The V and J ends lost 3 bases and 6 bases, in that order; junction bases with no gene match: 6. This CDR3 has 15 residues. CDR1 is SGHDT, CDR2 YYEEEE, per germline.

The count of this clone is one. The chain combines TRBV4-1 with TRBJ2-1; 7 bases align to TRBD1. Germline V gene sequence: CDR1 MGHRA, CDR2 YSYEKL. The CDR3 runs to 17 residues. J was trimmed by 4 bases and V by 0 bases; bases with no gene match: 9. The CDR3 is CASSQDLTTGVYNEQFF. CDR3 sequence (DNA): TGCGCCAGCAGCCAAGATTTGACAACAGGGGTTTACAATGAGCAGTTCTTC.

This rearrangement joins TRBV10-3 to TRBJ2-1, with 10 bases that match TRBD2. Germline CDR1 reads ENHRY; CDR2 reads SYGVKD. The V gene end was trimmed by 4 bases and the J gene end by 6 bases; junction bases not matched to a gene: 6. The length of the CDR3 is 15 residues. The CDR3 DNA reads TGTGCCATCAGTGGGACTAGCGGAACCCCCAATGAGCAGTTCTTC. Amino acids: CAISGTSGTPNEQFF.

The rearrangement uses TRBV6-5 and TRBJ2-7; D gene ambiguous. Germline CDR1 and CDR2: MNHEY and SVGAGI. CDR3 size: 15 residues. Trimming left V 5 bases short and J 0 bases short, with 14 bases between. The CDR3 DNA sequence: TGTGCCAGCAGTCCAGGCAGTCACCTCTCCTACGAGCAGTACGTC. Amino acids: CASSPGSHLSYEQYV.

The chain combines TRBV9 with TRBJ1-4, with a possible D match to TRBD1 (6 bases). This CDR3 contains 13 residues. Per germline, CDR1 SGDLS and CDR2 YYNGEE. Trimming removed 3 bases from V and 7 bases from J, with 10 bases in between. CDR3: CASSEAQGEKLFF. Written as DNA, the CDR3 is TGTGCCAGCAGCGAAGCACAGGGTGAAAAACTGTTTTTT.

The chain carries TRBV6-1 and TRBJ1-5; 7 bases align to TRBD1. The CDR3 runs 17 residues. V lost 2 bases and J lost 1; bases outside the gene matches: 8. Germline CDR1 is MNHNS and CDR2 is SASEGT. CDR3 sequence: CASSERQGRMSNQPQHF. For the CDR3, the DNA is TGTGCCAGCAGTGAACGACAGGGTCGGATGAGCAATCAGCCCCAGCATTTT.

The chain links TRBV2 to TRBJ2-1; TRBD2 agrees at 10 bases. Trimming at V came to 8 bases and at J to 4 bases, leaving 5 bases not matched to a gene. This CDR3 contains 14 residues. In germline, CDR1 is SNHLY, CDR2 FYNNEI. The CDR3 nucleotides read TGTGCCAGCCGTGGACTAGCGGAGTACAATGAGCAGTTCTTC. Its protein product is CASRGLAEYNEQFF.

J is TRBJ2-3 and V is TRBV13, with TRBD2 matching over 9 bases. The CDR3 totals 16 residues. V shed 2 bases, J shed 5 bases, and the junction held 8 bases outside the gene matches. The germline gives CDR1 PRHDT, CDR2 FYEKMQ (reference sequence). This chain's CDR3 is CASSLLGGRAVDTQYF. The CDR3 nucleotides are TGTGCCAGCAGCTTACTCGGCGGGAGGGCCGTAGATACGCAGTATTTT.

CDR3 DNA: TGTGCCAGCAGTGAATCGCACAGATGGGGCTACACCTTC. Its translation is CASSESHRWGYTF. The chain combines TRBV25-1 with TRBJ1-2, with no clear D. This CDR3 region has 13 residues. Per the germline V gene, CDR1 is MGHDK and CDR2 is SYGVNS. Trimming cost V 1 base and J 8 bases, with 11 bases left between them.

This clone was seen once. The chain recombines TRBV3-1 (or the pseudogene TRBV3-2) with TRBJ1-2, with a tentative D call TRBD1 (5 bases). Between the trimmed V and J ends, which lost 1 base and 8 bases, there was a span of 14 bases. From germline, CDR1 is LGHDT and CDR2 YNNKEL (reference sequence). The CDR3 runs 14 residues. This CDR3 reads CASSQVLAGSGYTF. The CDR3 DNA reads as TGTGCCAGCAGCCAAGTACTGGCAGGGTCGGGCTACACCTTC.

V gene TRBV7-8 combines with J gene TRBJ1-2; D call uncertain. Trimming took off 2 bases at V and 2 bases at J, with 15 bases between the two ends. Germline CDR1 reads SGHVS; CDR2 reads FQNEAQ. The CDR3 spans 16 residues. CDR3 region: CASSLTGRATNYGYTF. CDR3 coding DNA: TGTGCCAGCAGCTTAACCGGGAGGGCAACAAACTATGGCTACACCTTC.

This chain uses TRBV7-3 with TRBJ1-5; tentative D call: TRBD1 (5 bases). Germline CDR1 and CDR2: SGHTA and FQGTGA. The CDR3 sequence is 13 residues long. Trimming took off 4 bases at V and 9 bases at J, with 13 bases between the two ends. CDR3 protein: CASSSWGEGPQHF. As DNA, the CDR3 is TGTGCCAGCAGCTCCTGGGGGGAAGGGCCCCAGCATTTT.

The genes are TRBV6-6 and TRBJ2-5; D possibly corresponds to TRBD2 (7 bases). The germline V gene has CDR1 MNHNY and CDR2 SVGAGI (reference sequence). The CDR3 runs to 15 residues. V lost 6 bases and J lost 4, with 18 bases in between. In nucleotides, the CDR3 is TGTGCCAGCAGAAGGATACAGGGCGGGGGAGAGACCCAGTACTTC. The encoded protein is CASRRIQGGGETQYF.

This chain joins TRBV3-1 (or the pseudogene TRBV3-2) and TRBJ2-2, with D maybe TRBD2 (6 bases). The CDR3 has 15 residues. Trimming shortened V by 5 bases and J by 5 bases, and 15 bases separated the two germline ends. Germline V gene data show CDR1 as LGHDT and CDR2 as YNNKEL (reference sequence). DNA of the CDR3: TGTGCCAGCAGCATCGGAGGGTTACGGACCGGGGAGCTGTTTTTT. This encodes CASSIGGLRTGELFF.

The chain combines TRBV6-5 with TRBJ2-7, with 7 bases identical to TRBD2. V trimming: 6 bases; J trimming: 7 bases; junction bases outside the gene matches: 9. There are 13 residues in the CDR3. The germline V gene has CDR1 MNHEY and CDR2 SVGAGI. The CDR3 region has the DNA TGTGCCAGCAGGACCCCCGGGACTAAGGAGCAGTACTTC. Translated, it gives CASRTPGTKEQYF.

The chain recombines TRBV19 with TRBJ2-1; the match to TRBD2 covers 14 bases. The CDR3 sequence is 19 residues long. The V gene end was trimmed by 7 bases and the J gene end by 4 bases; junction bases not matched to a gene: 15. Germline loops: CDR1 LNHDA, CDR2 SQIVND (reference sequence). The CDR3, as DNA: TGTGCCAGTAACCCCACGCCGGGACTAGCGGGAGTATCGTACAATGAGCAGTTCTTC. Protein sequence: CASNPTPGLAGVSYNEQFF.

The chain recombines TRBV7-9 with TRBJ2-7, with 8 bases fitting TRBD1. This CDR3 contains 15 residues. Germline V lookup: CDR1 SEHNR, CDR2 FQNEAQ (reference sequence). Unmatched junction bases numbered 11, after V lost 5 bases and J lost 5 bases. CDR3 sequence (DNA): TGTGCCAGCAGCCCGGACAGGGAGCGAGGAAACGAGCAGTACTTC. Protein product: CASSPDRERGNEQYF.

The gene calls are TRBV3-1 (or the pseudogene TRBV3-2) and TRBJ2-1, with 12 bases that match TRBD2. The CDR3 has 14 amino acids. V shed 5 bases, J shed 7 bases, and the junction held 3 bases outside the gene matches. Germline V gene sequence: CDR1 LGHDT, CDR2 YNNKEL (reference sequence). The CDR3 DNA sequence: TGTGCCAGCAGCGACACTAGCGGGAGGAATGAGCAGTTCTTC. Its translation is CASSDTSGRNEQFF.

As DNA, the CDR3 is TGTGCCAGCAAATACAGCCTCAACTATGGCTACACCTTC. It codes for CASKYSLNYGYTF. The V gene is TRBV2, the J gene TRBJ1-2; no definite D call. V lost 7 bases to trimming and J lost 2 bases, with 11 bases between them. The germline CDR1 and CDR2 sequences are SNHLY and FYNNEI. The CDR3 is 13 residues long.

The CDR3, as DNA: TGTGCCAGCAGGAGACAGAACACCGGGGAGCTGTTTTTT. Protein: CASRRQNTGELFF. This rearrangement joins TRBV2 to TRBJ2-2; D is ambiguous. Germline CDR1 is SNHLY and CDR2 is FYNNEI. The CDR3 totals 13 residues. Trimming shortened V by 6 bases and J by 1 base, and 6 bases separated the two germline ends.

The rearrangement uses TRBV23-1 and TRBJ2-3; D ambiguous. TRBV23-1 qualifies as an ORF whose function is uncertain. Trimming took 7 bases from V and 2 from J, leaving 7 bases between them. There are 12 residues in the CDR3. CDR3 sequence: CASNYSTDTQYF. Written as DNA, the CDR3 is TGCGCCAGCAACTATTCCACAGATACGCAGTATTTT.

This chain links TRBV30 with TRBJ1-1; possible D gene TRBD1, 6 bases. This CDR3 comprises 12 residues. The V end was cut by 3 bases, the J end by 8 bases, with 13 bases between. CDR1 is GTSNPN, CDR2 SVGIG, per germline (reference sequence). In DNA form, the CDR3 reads TGTGCCTGGAGGGCCACACAGGGAGAAGCTTTCTTT. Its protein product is CAWRATQGEAFF.